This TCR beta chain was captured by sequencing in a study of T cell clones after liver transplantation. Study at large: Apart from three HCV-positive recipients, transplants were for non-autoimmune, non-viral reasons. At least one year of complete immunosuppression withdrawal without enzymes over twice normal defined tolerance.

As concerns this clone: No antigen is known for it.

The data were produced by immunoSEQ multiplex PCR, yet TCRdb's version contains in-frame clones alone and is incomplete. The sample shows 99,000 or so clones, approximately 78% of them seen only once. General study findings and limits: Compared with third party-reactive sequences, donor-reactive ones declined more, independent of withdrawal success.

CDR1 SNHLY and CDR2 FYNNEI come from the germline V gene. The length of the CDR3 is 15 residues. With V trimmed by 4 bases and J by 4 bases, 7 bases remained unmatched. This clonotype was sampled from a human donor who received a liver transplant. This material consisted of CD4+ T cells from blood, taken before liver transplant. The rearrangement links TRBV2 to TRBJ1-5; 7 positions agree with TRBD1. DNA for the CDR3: TGTGCCAGCAGTGTTGGGACAGCATCAAATCAGCCCCAGCATTTT. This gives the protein CASSVGTASNQPQHF.